One and the same sample provided the 8 T cell receptor beta chains below, sequenced in a study of CD8 T cells in Susac syndrome. The RNA input was 0.5 to 1 ug, and it was reverse transcribed with random hexamers. TCRdb passed the immunoSEQ multiplex PCR reads through MiXCR, listing each CDR3 protein once. The repertoire holds under 150,000 distinct CDR3 sequences, with more than 85% as singletons. The sample was CD4+ T cells from PBMCs. The receptors were sampled from a human donor with Susac syndrome.

The chain carries TRBV5-1 and TRBJ2-7, with D maybe TRBD2 (5 bases). The CDR3 sequence is 14 residues long. Germline V gives CDR1 SGHRS, CDR2 YFSETQ. Trimming took 4 bases from V and 1 from J, leaving 12 bases between them. CDR3 region: CASSPLGVSYEQYF. The CDR3 nucleotides are TGCGCCAGCAGCCCCCTCGGGGTTTCCTACGAGCAGTACTTC.

This rearrangement joins TRBV12-5 to TRBJ1-1, with D unclear. The CDR3 totals 11 residues. Trimming removed 3 bases at V and 3 bases at J, with 2 bases between. The V gene's germline CDR1 is LGHNT and CDR2 FRNRAP. The CDR3 bases are TGTGCTAGTGGTTTTGACACTGAAGCTTTCTTT. This translates into CASGFDTEAFF.

The chain employs TRBV15 and TRBJ2-5; 8 bases line up with TRBD2. Germline CDR1 reads LNHNV; CDR2 reads YYDKDF (reference sequence). This CDR3 spans 15 amino acids. J lost 5 bases, V lost 0 bases, and 5 bases had no gene match. DNA of the CDR3: TGTGCCACCAGCAGAGATCGGGGGGGGACGGAGACCCAGTACTTC. Its protein is CATSRDRGGTETQYF.

The V gene is TRBV20-1, the J gene TRBJ2-1, with D unresolved. Germline V gene sequence: CDR1 DFQATT, CDR2 SNEGSKA (reference sequence). The CDR3 contains 16 residues. V shed 3 bases and J shed 1 base, with 16 bases lying between them. CDR3 amino acids: CSASNNRATSYNEQFF. The CDR3 DNA reads as TGCAGTGCTAGCAACAATCGAGCTACGTCCTACAATGAGCAGTTCTTC.

The CDR3 sequence is CSGIRGGEQYF. The CDR3 nucleotides read TGCAGCGGTATCAGGGGCGGCGAGCAGTACTTC. This rearrangement joins TRBV29-1 to TRBJ2-7; weak D call: TRBD1 (6 bases). Germline V CDR1 and CDR2: SQVTM, ANQGSEA. The CDR3 contains 11 residues. V dropped 7 bases and J dropped 6 bases, with 13 bases sitting between them.

V usage is TRBV5-4 and J usage is TRBJ2-4; 10 bases line up with TRBD1. The CDR3 is 14 residues long. After removal of 4 bases from V and 9 bases from J, the junction contained 7 bases not matched to a gene. Germline V gene sequence: CDR1 SGHNT, CDR2 YYREEE (reference sequence). In DNA, the CDR3 is TGTGCCAGCAGCGATTGGACAGGGGGATCCATTCAGTACTTC. It codes for CASSDWTGGSIQYF.

This chain joins TRBV6-5 and TRBJ2-3; TRBD2 matches 7 bases. V trimming: 6 bases; J trimming: 2 bases; junction bases outside the gene matches: 5. Per germline, CDR1 MNHEY and CDR2 SVGAGI. CDR3 length equals 14 residues. The CDR3 bases are TGTGCCAGCAGATACGCGGGGGACACAGATACGCAGTATTTT. Protein: CASRYAGDTDTQYF.

The chain couples TRBV2 to TRBJ1-5; D not resolved. There are 16 residues in the CDR3. V dropped 2 bases and J dropped 2 bases, with 13 bases sitting between them. Germline values: CDR1 SNHLY, CDR2 FYNNEI. This CDR3 is CASSERTQRGNQPQHF. Written as DNA, the CDR3 is TGTGCCAGCAGTGAACGGACCCAGCGGGGCAATCAGCCCCAGCATTTT. The full variable domain, its missing parts supplied by reference TRBV2 and TRBJ1-5, is EPEVTQTPSHQVTQMGQEVILRCVPISNHLYFYWYRQILGQKVEFLVSFYNNEISEKSEIFDDQFSVERPDGSNFTLKIRSTKLEDSAMYFCASSERTQRGNQPQHFGDGTRLSIL.